This record covers a single TCR beta chain. Its antigen is undetermined. Sequence at one end of the junction differs from germline and may be a read error. Previously, flow cytometry had revealed CD8+CD57+ cell expansion in the patients chosen for sequencing. This sample is part of a study of CD8+CD57+ T cells in acquired aplastic anemia. Study observations and caveats: Patients and controls shared 25 to 35 CD8+ CDR3 sequences, which appeared highly expressed in patients and within their immunodominant clones.

Germline lookup yields CDR1 GTSNPN and CDR2 SVGIG (reference sequence). CDR3 length: 13 residues. The template for TCR beta VDJ and CDR3 sequence profiling was genomic DNA. TCRdb ran MiXCR on the reads and lists one entry per CDR3 protein. The sample contains around 160,000 distinct CDR3 sequences, less than 60% of which appear only once. The origin of this receptor is a human donor with aplastic anemia. Sequencing was performed on sorted CD4+, CD8+, or CD8+CD57+ T cells (not recorded which) from PBMCs. The rearrangement links TRBV30 to TRBJ1-2; D is uncertain. The CDR3 spells CAGSEAANYGYTF. The CDR3 region has the DNA TGTGCCGGGAGCGAGGCGGCTAACTATGGCTACACCTTC.